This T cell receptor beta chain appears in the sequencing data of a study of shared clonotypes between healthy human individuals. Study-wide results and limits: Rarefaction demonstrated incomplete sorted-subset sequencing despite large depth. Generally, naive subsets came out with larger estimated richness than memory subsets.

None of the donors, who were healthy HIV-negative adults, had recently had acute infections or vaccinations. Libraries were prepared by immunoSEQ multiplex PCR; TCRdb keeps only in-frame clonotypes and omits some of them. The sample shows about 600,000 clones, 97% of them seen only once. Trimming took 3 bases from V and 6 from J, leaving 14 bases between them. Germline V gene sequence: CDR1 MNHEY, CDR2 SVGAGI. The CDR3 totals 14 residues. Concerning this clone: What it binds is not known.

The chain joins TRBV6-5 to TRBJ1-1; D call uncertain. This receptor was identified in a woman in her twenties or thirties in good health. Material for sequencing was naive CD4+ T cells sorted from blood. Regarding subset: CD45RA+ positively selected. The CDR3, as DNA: TGTGCCAGCAGTTATTCATCGGCCTGGTCTGAAGCTTTCTTT. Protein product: CASSYSSAWSEAFF.